The 20 T cell receptor beta chains reported below all come from one sample, sequenced in a study of blood T cell repertoires in COVID-19. Sequenced by immunoSEQ multiplex PCR; TCRdb stores in-frame clones only, minus some. The sample yields 55,000 to 65,000 clones, 89% seen once. The sequencing input was peripheral blood. The receptors here all came from a woman aged 60-70 years with active COVID-19.

The rearrangement uses TRBV29-1 and TRBJ1-2, with no clear D. The length of the CDR3 is 15 residues. Germline V CDR1 and CDR2: SQVTM, ANQGSEA. V was clipped by 3 bases and J by 4 bases, with 18 bases between them. CDR3 sequence reads: CSVDESYRRFYGYTF. CDR3 nucleotides: TGCAGCGTTGACGAGAGCTATCGTCGTTTCTATGGCTACACCTTC.

The rearrangement uses TRBV4-1 and TRBJ2-7; 7 nucleotides agree with TRBD2. The J segment lost 6 bases and the V segment lost 0 bases, leaving 11 bases of the junction unmatched. CDR3 length: 16 amino acids. Germline V gene lookup returns CDR1 MGHRA and CDR2 YSYEKL. CDR3 protein: CASSQDPPTGGSEQYF. CDR3 sequence (DNA): TGCGCCAGCAGCCAAGATCCCCCAACGGGAGGATCCGAGCAGTACTTC.

The chain has TRBV5-1 and TRBJ2-1, with TRBD1 matching 8 bases. Losses at the gene ends were 4 bases for V and 9 bases for J; bases not matched to a gene: 12. The CDR3 is made up of 15 amino acids. The germline V gene encodes CDR1 SGHRS and CDR2 YFSETQ. Written as DNA, the CDR3 is TGCGCCAGCAGCACGGTAGGACAGGGAATGAGTGAGCAGTTCTTC. Amino acids: CASSTVGQGMSEQFF.

The rearrangement links TRBV6-5 to TRBJ1-1; D is possibly TRBD1 (5 bases). The CDR3 length is 14 residues. V was trimmed by 2 bases and J by 0 bases, leaving 7 bases between them. Germline V CDR1 and CDR2: MNHEY, SVGAGI. The CDR3 loop reads CASSYGQMNTEAFF. In DNA form, the CDR3 reads TGTGCCAGCAGTTACGGACAAATGAACACTGAAGCTTTCTTT.

CDR3 sequence (DNA): TGTGCCAGCAGCAAAGCCCAGGGGGTGTTCACCACCCAGTACTTC. This encodes CASSKAQGVFTTQYF. The rearrangement joins TRBV21-1 to TRBJ2-5; the tabulated D call, TRBD1, remains unverified against the DNA. TRBV21-1 is reported as a pseudogene. This CDR3 spans 15 amino acids.

The chain employs TRBV9 and TRBJ2-5; TRBD2 matches at 8 bases. With 3 bases clipped from V and 2 bases from J, the junction kept 3 bases outside the gene matches. The germline V gene has CDR1 SGDLS and CDR2 YYNGEE. The CDR3 extends over 14 amino acids. CDR3 sequence reads: CASSAGGRQETQYF. The CDR3 DNA reads as TGTGCCAGCAGCGCGGGGGGGCGGCAAGAGACCCAGTACTTC. The full variable domain, with the rest looked up from reference TRBV9 and TRBJ2-5, is DSGVTQTPKHLITATGQRVTLRCSPRSGDLSVYWYQQSLDQGLQFLIQYYNGEERAKGNILERFSAQQFPDLHSELNLSSLELGDSALYFCASSAGGRQETQYFGPGTRLLVL.

This clone was detected only once. The CDR3 protein is CASSIQGTYEQYF. In DNA, the CDR3 is TGTGCCAGTAGTATTCAGGGTACGTACGAGCAGTACTTC. V usage is TRBV19 and J usage is TRBJ2-7, with D possibly matching TRBD1 (5 bases). The germline V gene has CDR1 LNHDA and CDR2 SQIVND (reference sequence). This CDR3 spans 13 amino acids. Between the trimmed V and J ends, which lost 3 bases and 4 bases, there was a span of 10 bases.

The V and J genes are TRBV5-6 and TRBJ2-2; 15 bases are a match to TRBD2. Per the germline V gene, CDR1 is SGHDT and CDR2 is YYEEEE. V was pared by 5 bases and J by 4 bases, with 9 bases of the junction left unmatched. The CDR3 loop spans 18 amino acids. This chain's CDR3 is CASSPGLAGGEVTGELFF. In DNA, the CDR3 is TGTGCCAGCAGTCCGGGACTAGCGGGGGGTGAGGTCACCGGGGAGCTGTTTTTT.

The chain combines TRBV11-2 with TRBJ2-7; D uncertain. Per the germline V gene, CDR1 is SGHAT and CDR2 is FQNNGV. V lost 5 bases and J 2 bases, leaving 7 bases between the germline ends. This CDR3 spans 12 amino acids. The CDR3 spells CASSHTAYEQYF. The CDR3 DNA is TGTGCCAGCAGCCACACAGCCTACGAGCAGTACTTC.

The chain links TRBV7-9 to TRBJ2-7; 8 bases are a match to TRBD2. The CDR3 spans 15 residues. J lost 4 bases, V lost 2 bases, and 7 bases had no gene match. Germline loops: CDR1 SEHNR, CDR2 FQNEAQ (reference sequence). CDR3 sequence: CASSLSAGGSYEQYF. Here the CDR3 DNA reads TGTGCCAGCAGCTTAAGTGCGGGGGGTTCGTACGAGCAGTACTTC.

The chain recombines TRBV12-5 with TRBJ2-1, with 10 bases aligning to TRBD2. Germline trimming cut 6 bases from V and 8 bases from J; bases unmatched to any gene: 10. Germline V gene lookup returns CDR1 LGHNT and CDR2 FRNRAP. This CDR3 has 15 amino acids. The CDR3 reads CASGSGRLAGDEQFF. The CDR3 DNA is TGTGCTAGTGGCTCGGGCCGGCTAGCGGGGGATGAGCAGTTCTTC.

This chain joins TRBV2 and TRBJ2-5, with TRBD1 matching 7 bases. Looked up from germline, CDR1 is SNHLY and CDR2 is FYNNEI. CDR3 size: 14 residues. The ends lost 4 bases at V and 3 bases at J; junction bases unmatched: 5. CDR3 nucleotide sequence: TGTGCCAGCAGTGCCGACAGGGCCGAAGAGACCCAGTACTTC. Its translation: CASSADRAEETQYF.

The genes are TRBV18 and TRBJ1-5; maybe TRBD1 (6 bases). Germline CDR1 KGHSH, CDR2 LQKENI. The CDR3 is 14 amino acids. The V end lost 1 base, the J end lost 5 bases, and 9 bases lay between the germline ends. This CDR3 reads CASSPRDNDQPQHF. The CDR3 DNA reads TGTGCCAGCTCACCACGGGACAACGATCAGCCCCAGCATTTT.

This clone was seen once. The chain recombines TRBV5-5 with TRBJ2-1; 8 bases are a match to TRBD2. Per the germline V gene, CDR1 is SGHKS and CDR2 is YYEKEE (reference sequence). The CDR3 has 16 amino acids. With V trimmed by 2 bases and J by 5 bases, 9 bases remained unmatched. Written as DNA, the CDR3 is TGTGCCAGCAGCTTCGCGTTGCGGGGACTAGACAATGAGCAGTTCTTC. Translation gives CASSFALRGLDNEQFF. Based on the CDR3 plus reference TRBV5-5 and TRBJ2-1, the full variable domain is DAGVTQSPTHLIKTRGQQVTLRCSPISGHKSVSWYQQVLGQGPQFIFQYYEKEERGRGNFPDRFSARQFPNYSSELNVNALLLGDSALYLCASSFALRGLDNEQFFGPGTRLTVL.

This clone has only one observation. The rearrangement links TRBV5-1 to TRBJ2-7; D unresolved. With 3 bases removed from V and 1 base from J, the gap between germline ends came to 11 bases. Germline-derived CDR1 and CDR2 are SGHRS and YFSETQ. The CDR3 extends over 14 amino acids. CDR3 protein: CASSSIFPSYEQYF. The DNA of the CDR3 is TGCGCCAGCAGCTCTATTTTCCCTTCCTACGAGCAGTACTTC.

This rearrangement joins TRBV6-5 to TRBJ1-2; 7 bases line up with TRBD1. The V segment lost 6 bases and the J segment 4 bases; nucleotides outside the gene matches: 5. Germline CDR1 reads MNHEY; CDR2 reads SVGAGI. The CDR3 is 13 amino acids. CDR3: CASRLRDSYGYTF. The CDR3 DNA sequence: TGTGCCAGCAGACTGCGGGACAGCTATGGCTACACCTTC.

This clone was seen a few times. This sequence joins TRBV7-2 and TRBJ2-5; D may be TRBD2 (6 bases). Between the trimmed V and J ends, which lost 6 bases and 0 bases, there was a span of 11 bases. The CDR3 is made up of 14 amino acids. From germline, CDR1 is SGHTA and CDR2 FQGNSA. The chain's CDR3 is CASRLAEYQETQYF. In DNA form, the CDR3 reads TGTGCCAGCAGACTAGCAGAGTACCAAGAGACCCAGTACTTC.

In this sample, this clone turned up once. The chain has TRBV7-9 and TRBJ1-3, with TRBD1 as a possible D gene (5 bases). The germline V and J ends were trimmed by 1 base and 2 bases, with 9 bases remaining between them. CDR3 length: 15 amino acids. The germline CDR1 and CDR2 sequences are SEHNR and FQNEAQ (reference sequence). The CDR3 DNA is TGTGCCAGCAGCTTAGGGGGGGTTGCTGGAAACACCATATATTTT. Residues: CASSLGGVAGNTIYF.

J is TRBJ1-1 and V is TRBV25-1; D might be TRBD1 (6 bases). CDR1 and CDR2 (germline): MGHDK, SYGVNS. The CDR3 is 13 residues long. With 6 bases removed from V and 4 bases from J, the gap between germline ends came to 12 bases. The CDR3 region has the DNA TGTGCCAGCAGCCACAGGGTGAGCACTGAAGCTTTCTTT. This codes for CASSHRVSTEAFF.

The chain employs TRBV19 and TRBJ2-2; perhaps TRBD2 as D (6 bases). Trimming took off 5 bases at V and 2 bases at J, with 12 bases between the two ends. The CDR3 runs 15 residues. CDR1 and CDR2 (germline): LNHDA, SQIVND (reference sequence). The CDR3, as DNA: TGTGCCAGTAGTCTTGGGACTCTTAACACCGGGGAGCTGTTTTTT. It translates to CASSLGTLNTGELFF.